The rows below give T cell receptor beta chains drawn from one sample of a study of beta chain features in type 1 diabetes. Only in-frame clones appear in the TCRdb table, and some are missing; sequencing was by immunoSEQ multiplex PCR. The sample includes 300,000 to 400,000 clones, roughly 11% of them seen just once. The sequencing input was naive CD4+ T cells from blood. The receptor set was obtained from a woman aged 25 to 39 in good health. Both conserved end residues are part of each CDR3. The order of the fields is J gene, clone size, D gene, V gene, CDR3 protein. The D gene is left open where the match is weak. Size is stated for part of the rows, as once, few or many counts, or as a class when the clone is expanded.

TRBJ1-5,many,TRBD1,TRBV23-1,CASSRDRESQPQHF
TRBJ1-2,-,-,TRBV18,CASSPLEGYGYTF
TRBJ2-7,-,-,TRBV7-9,CASSIRTLYEQYF
TRBJ1-2,few,-,TRBV7-2,CASSYRLANYGYTF
TRBJ2-1,-,TRBD2,TRBV6-6,CASSPTSGTYNEQFF
TRBJ2-7,few,TRBD1,TRBV28,CASSFGGQDYEQYF
TRBJ2-3,few,-,TRBV10-3,CAISESTGTDTQYF
TRBJ1-5,few,TRBD1,TRBV18,CASSPQGDNQPQHF
TRBJ2-7,-,-,TRBV14,CASSQDFEVAQYF
TRBJ2-5,-,TRBD1,TRBV29-1,CSVGGQGIRETQYF
TRBJ1-2,few,TRBD1,TRBV4-2,CASSQELDRASHGYTF
TRBJ2-3,-,TRBD1,TRBV20-1,CSAGDRVQYF
TRBJ2-1,-,TRBD2,TRBV7-3,CASSLAGANEQFF
TRBJ2-3,-,TRBD2,TRBV5-1,CASSSSGGWADTQYF
TRBJ2-1,-,TRBD2,TRBV5-4,CASSLLWLAGNNEQFF
TRBJ2-5,-,-,TRBV10-3,CAIRGQKVQETQYF
TRBJ2-1,few,-,TRBV20-1,CSARDYLEQFF
TRBJ1-1,-,TRBD1,TRBV28,CASSLWDRDYTEAFF
TRBJ2-7,-,-,TRBV28,CASSPRGEPYEQYF
TRBJ1-1,few,TRBD1,TRBV7-2,CASSFQGVNTEAFF
TRBJ2-6,few,-,TRBV5-6,CASSQASAAPWANVLTF
TRBJ1-5,few,-,TRBV30,CAWSQGYQPQHF
TRBJ1-1,few,-,TRBV5-4,CASSGTNVGQNTEAFF
TRBJ2-3,-,-,TRBV29-1,CSFQSSSPDTQYF
TRBJ2-4,-,-,TRBV7-9,CASSLETGNIQYF
TRBJ2-1,-,TRBD2,TRBV9,CASSPPPGTSGLNEQFF
TRBJ2-7,-,-,TRBV30,CAFSLAAVMNEQYF
TRBJ2-3,-,TRBD2,TRBV25-1,CASSLSGRGTDTQYF
TRBJ2-5,few,-,TRBV6-5,CASSYYGNSGSTQYF
TRBJ2-7,-,-,TRBV5-1,CASSLEAGIYEQYF
TRBJ2-7,few,-,TRBV29-1,CSVDWGSDEQYF
TRBJ1-1,-,TRBD1,TRBV30,CAWGDRNTEAFF
TRBJ2-3,few,-,TRBV7-2,CASSLGGVKADTQYF
TRBJ2-1,-,TRBD2,TRBV7-3,CASRLAGDAYNEQFF
TRBJ2-5,-,-,TRBV27,CASSLRQGKIQETQYF
TRBJ1-2,-,TRBD1,TRBV9,CASSVGRDRPGYTF
TRBJ1-1,few,TRBD1,TRBV6-5,CASIEQGNTEAFF
TRBJ2-5,few,-,TRBV7-2,CASSLMGQLETQYF
TRBJ2-5,-,TRBD1,TRBV5-1,CASSWDRGLETQYF
TRBJ1-5,few,-,TRBV7-2,CASSLAGANQPQHF
TRBJ2-3,few,-,TRBV2,CASELADTQYF
TRBJ1-3,few,-,TRBV7-9,CASSAGSGNTIYF
TRBJ2-3,few,TRBD2,TRBV5-1,CASSLAGLAADTQYF
TRBJ1-4,-,TRBD1,TRBV9,CASSVQGAGEKLFF
TRBJ1-2,-,-,TRBV4-3,CASSRVERARNYGYTF
TRBJ2-1,-,-,TRBV28,CASTVGGTDEQFF
TRBJ2-5,-,TRBD1,TRBV18,CASSLRTGVVETQYF